The 9 T cell receptor beta chains below all came from one sample that was sequenced in a study of T cells in Graves' hyperthyroidism and ophthalmopathy. Researchers took RNA transcripts and amplified the TCR beta CDR3 regions from them. First-round RT-PCR targeting the TCR CDR3 was performed with the HTBI primer set. Each CDR3 protein gets one entry after TCRdb re-called the multiplex PCR reads with MiXCR. The profile shows about 600,000 distinct CDR3 sequences, more than 13% of them singletons. The specimen was blood. These receptors originate from a woman aged 18-30 years with Graves' ophthalmopathy.

This clonotype showed up many times. V usage is TRBV2 and J usage is TRBJ1-5; tentative D call: TRBD1 (5 bases). The CDR3 consists of 13 residues. Trimming cost V 8 bases and J 3 bases, with 11 bases left between them. Germline-derived CDR1 and CDR2 are SNHLY and FYNNEI. CDR3 bases: TGTGCCAGCGGGGACCACCTCAATCAGCCCCAGCATTTT. Its protein product is CASGDHLNQPQHF. Based on the CDR3 plus reference TRBV2 and TRBJ1-5, the full variable domain is EPEVTQTPSHQVTQMGQEVILRCVPISNHLYFYWYRQILGQKVEFLVSFYNNEISEKSEIFDDQFSVERPDGSNFTLKIRSTKLEDSAMYFCASGDHLNQPQHFGDGTRLSIL.

This clonotype was seen at least ten times. V is TRBV24-1 and J is TRBJ2-5, with a tentative D call TRBD1 (6 bases). In germline, CDR1 is KGHDR, CDR2 SFDVKD. The CDR3 sequence is 15 residues long. V lost 5 bases to trimming and J lost 4 bases, with 16 bases between them. The CDR3 coding sequence is TGTGCCACCAGTGCCGGAGAGGGGGAGCCAGAGACCCAGTACTTC. Translating gives CATSAGEGEPETQYF.

The table lists this clonotype with a few counts. The chain joins TRBV6-1 to TRBJ2-6; D is possibly TRBD1 (6 bases). Germline V CDR1 and CDR2: MNHNS, SASEGT. V lost 6 bases and J 0 bases, leaving 15 bases between the germline ends. This CDR3 has 17 amino acids. CDR3 sequence (DNA): TGTGCCAGCAGGGGGGACACCTCGAGCTCTGGGGCCAACGTCCTGACTTTC. The encoded protein is CASRGDTSSSGANVLTF.

Note on this clonotype: The junction differs from germline at one of its ends, possibly a read error. The gene calls are TRBV7-9 and TRBJ2-1; D uncertain. Per germline, CDR1 SEHNR and CDR2 FQNEAQ (reference sequence). This CDR3 contains 13 residues. CDR3: CAGSIDTLNEQFF. The CDR3 nucleotides read TGTGCCGGCAGCATAGACACCCTTAATGAGCAGTTCTTC.

This clonotype was found many times. The chain has TRBV7-2 and TRBJ1-5, with D possibly being TRBD1 (5 bases). V shed 8 bases and J shed 8 bases, with 22 bases lying between them. This CDR3 contains 15 residues. Germline V gene sequence: CDR1 SGHTA, CDR2 FQGNSA. The CDR3 coding sequence is TGTGCCAGCCAGTTGGGAGAACAGGCGTTTGAGCCCCAGCATTTT. Translation: CASQLGEQAFEPQHF.

This clonotype was found many times. This chain links TRBV7-9 with TRBJ2-1, with 7 bases fitting TRBD2. The germline V gene encodes CDR1 SEHNR and CDR2 FQNEAQ (reference sequence). CDR3 size: 14 residues. V shed 5 bases, J shed 7 bases, and the junction held 8 bases outside the gene matches. In nucleotides, the CDR3 is TGTGCCAGCAGCCGAGGACTAGGTTCGAATGAGCAGTTCTTC. It encodes CASSRGLGSNEQFF.

This clonotype was counted many times. V usage is TRBV9 and J usage is TRBJ1-2; the match to TRBD1 covers 7 bases. Germline V CDR1 and CDR2: SGDLS, YYNGEE. This CDR3 comprises 17 residues. V lost 0 bases, J lost 4 bases, and 12 bases stayed unmatched. In DNA form, the CDR3 reads TGTGCCAGCAGCGTAGGAGGCGACGGGACAGCCCTCTATGGCTACACCTTC. This encodes CASSVGGDGTALYGYTF.

The chain is built from TRBV20-1 and TRBJ2-1; possibly TRBD2 for D (6 bases). V was clipped by 5 bases and J by 8 bases, with 22 bases between them. The CDR3 has 15 residues. CDR1 is DFQATT and CDR2 is SNEGSKA in the germline V gene (reference sequence). CDR3 nucleotide sequence: TGCAGTGCTCCACCCGCGGGACTGGGAGGTGATGAGCAGTTCTTC. This sequence encodes CSAPPAGLGGDEQFF.

Comment on this clonotype: A much larger clonotype is one base distant, so this may be a read error. The J gene is TRBJ2-7, the V gene TRBV9; 9 bases are shared with TRBD1. CDR1 is SGDLS and CDR2 is YYNGEE in the germline V gene. CDR3 size: 16 residues. The CDR3 sequence is CVSSLAGTGRVNEQYF. The CDR3 bases are TGTGTCAGCAGCCTCGCCGGGACAGGGAGGGTCAACGAGCAGTACTTC.